This T cell receptor beta chain is drawn from a study of OX40 agonist ivuxolimab in advanced cancers. Study summary: Melanoma, hepatocellular carcinoma, head and neck or renal cell cancer occurred in dose-escalation patients.

Samples of blood were obtained at baseline, on cycle 4 day 1, and on cycle 7 day 1. The length of the CDR3 is 20 residues. Germline-derived CDR1 and CDR2 are LNHNV and YYDKDF (reference sequence). The V gene lost 0 bases and the J gene lost 3 bases, with 24 bases spanning the gap. Sequencing was performed with immunoSEQ multiplex PCR; in TCRdb, only in-frame clones are kept and a portion is missing. The data contain about 73,000 clones, around 80% of them seen just once; the ten biggest clones take up around 2.4%. The chain employs TRBV15 and TRBJ1-5; D is possibly TRBD1 (5 bases). The material sequenced was CD4+ or CD8+ T cells sorted from blood, taken in a trial of the OX40 agonist ivuxolimab. This receptor was identified in an adult with an advanced solid tumor such as melanoma, head and neck, liver or kidney cancer. The CDR3 DNA sequence: TGTGCCACCAGCAGAGATGTTCATACTAGGGGAAGTGATTTCAATCAGCCCCAGCATTTT. It is translated as CATSRDVHTRGSDFNQPQHF.